Presented here are 15 T cell receptor beta chains from one specimen sequenced in a study of long-term antiretroviral therapy in people with HIV (dated by TCRdb to between 2021 and 2022). The immunoSEQ hsTCRB v3.0 assay was used at survey level resolution for TRB variable region sequencing. This immuneACCESS table, as held by TCRdb, lists in-frame sequences with V and J called but not all clones. Of the missing ones, under half trace to an unresolved V gene in checked studies; the others have no known cause. The sample includes under 35,000 clones, with about 90% observed a single time. The ten largest clones represent 10% to 15% of the sample. The starting material was unsorted PBMCs, obtained 1.1 years after starting antiretroviral therapy. All receptors derive from a man younger than 35 with HIV.

The chain is built from TRBV4-1 and TRBJ1-1; a possible D gene is TRBD1 (6 bases). Germline CDR1 reads MGHRA; CDR2 reads YSYEKL. The CDR3 sequence is 15 residues long. The ends were cut back, 3 bases at V and 0 bases at J, with 11 bases in the middle. The CDR3 sequence: CASSQGTRLNTEAFF. The CDR3, as DNA: TGCGCCAGCAGCCAGGGGACACGTTTGAACACTGAAGCTTTCTTT.

This sequence joins TRBV5-8 and TRBJ2-5; a possible D gene is TRBD2 (5 bases). CDR3 length equals 15 residues. The V end lost 4 bases, the J end lost 7 bases, and 20 bases lay between the germline ends. Germline-derived CDR1 and CDR2 are SGHTS and YDEGEE. In nucleotides, the CDR3 is TGTGCCAGCAGCCGCGGGCCCCTCCAATCGGGGACCCAGTACTTC. Amino acid sequence: CASSRGPLQSGTQYF.

V and J are TRBV9 and TRBJ2-1, with TRBD2 matching 11 bases. V lost 0 bases, J lost 6 bases, and 11 bases stayed unmatched. This CDR3 is built from 18 residues. The germline gives CDR1 SGDLS, CDR2 YYNGEE. The CDR3 DNA reads TGTGCCAGCAGCGTAGGGGATAGCGGGAGGGCCAGTGGCAATGAGCAGTTCTTC. The encoded protein is CASSVGDSGRASGNEQFF.

The chain uses TRBV18 and TRBJ2-7; D is unresolved. V lost 4 bases and J 0 bases, leaving 7 bases between the germline ends. CDR3 size: 13 residues. The V gene's germline CDR1 is KGHSH and CDR2 LQKENI. The CDR3 bases are TGTGCCAGCTCACAAGGTTCCTCCTACGAGCAGTACTTC. Residues: CASSQGSSYEQYF.

There are a few counts of this clone. V gene TRBV21-1 combines with J gene TRBJ2-2; the tabulated D call, TRBD1, remains unverified against the DNA. TRBV21-1 is a pseudogene. This CDR3 comprises 14 residues. CDR3 amino acids: CASSKRDKTGELFF. The CDR3 DNA sequence: TGTGCCAGCAGCAAAAGGGACAAAACCGGGGAGCTGTTTTTT.

About this clone itself: Germline is not matched at one junction end, which may reflect a read error. J is TRBJ2-2 and V is TRBV7-7, with a weak D call TRBD2 (6 bases). The germline V gene has CDR1 SSHAT and CDR2 FNYEAQ (reference sequence). This CDR3 contains 16 residues. The CDR3 spells CASSASGTPNTGELFF. CDR3 bases: TGTGCTAGCAGCGCGTCCGGGACTCCGAACACCGGGGAGCTGTTTTTT.

The chain couples TRBV13 to TRBJ1-1; D is undetermined. V gave up 4 bases and J gave up 1 base, with 4 bases separating them. CDR1 is PRHDT, CDR2 FYEKMQ, per germline (reference sequence). This CDR3 contains 12 residues. The chain's CDR3 is CASSSENTEAFF. The CDR3 DNA sequence: TGTGCCAGCAGCTCGGAGAACACTGAAGCTTTCTTT. Variable domain in full (rest from reference TRBV13 and TRBJ1-1): AAGVIQSPRHLIKEKRETATLKCYPIPRHDTVYWYQQGPGQDPQFLISFYEKMQSDKGSIPDRFSAQQFSDYHSELNMSSLELGDSALYFCASSSENTEAFFGQGTRLTVV.

V usage is TRBV7-8 and J usage is TRBJ1-6; D gene unclear. The ends were cut back, 2 bases at V and 7 bases at J, with 6 bases in the middle. The length of the CDR3 is 13 residues. Germline CDR1 SGHVS, CDR2 FQNEAQ. CDR3 sequence: CASSLNRNSPLHF. The DNA for the CDR3 is TGTGCCAGCAGCTTAAACCGCAATTCACCCCTCCACTTT.

The chain couples TRBV10-1 to TRBJ2-1; the D is unclear. The CDR3 totals 10 residues. Trimming took off 7 bases at V and 5 bases at J, with 3 bases between the two ends. Germline V gene lookup returns CDR1 WNHNN and CDR2 SYGVQD (reference sequence). The CDR3 sequence: CASNDNEQFF. As DNA, the CDR3 is TGCGCCAGCAATGACAATGAGCAGTTCTTC.

The chain joins TRBV2 to TRBJ1-2; 8 bases line up with TRBD1. The CDR3 contains 14 residues. With 7 bases clipped from V and 3 bases from J, the junction kept 7 bases outside the gene matches. CDR1 is SNHLY and CDR2 is FYNNEI in the germline V gene. DNA for the CDR3: TGTGCCAGCACCAAGGAGACAGGGGACTATGGCTACACCTTC. Encoded protein: CASTKETGDYGYTF.

The chain recombines TRBV6-6 with TRBJ2-4; 8 bases align to TRBD1. Germline CDR1 MNHNY, CDR2 SVGAGI (reference sequence). With V trimmed by 2 bases and J by 8 bases, 5 bases remained unmatched. The CDR3 consists of 14 residues. CDR3 region: CASSYRADRDIQYF. The CDR3 coding sequence is TGTGCCAGCAGTTACAGGGCGGACAGGGACATTCAGTACTTC.

J is TRBJ1-5 and V is TRBV4-1, with a weak D call TRBD1 (6 bases). The germline CDR1 and CDR2 sequences are MGHRA and YSYEKL. The CDR3 covers 14 residues. The V end lost 4 bases, the J end lost 11 bases, and 18 bases lay between the germline ends. The CDR3 sequence: CASSPRAPGGTQHF. As DNA, the CDR3 is TGCGCCAGCAGCCCTCGGGCCCCCGGGGGCACCCAGCATTTT.

The V call is TRBV10-2, the J call TRBJ2-7; D is uncertain. CDR1 WSHSY and CDR2 SAAADI come from the germline V gene. V dropped 5 bases and J dropped 3 bases, with 5 bases sitting between them. The CDR3 contains 11 residues. The CDR3 nucleotides are TGCGCCAGCAGTCACGGCTACGAGCAGTACTTC. Translated, it gives CASSHGYEQYF.

V usage is TRBV27 and J usage is TRBJ2-7; tentatively, D is TRBD1 (5 bases). Deletions cut 8 bases from V and 7 bases from J, with 18 bases between. This CDR3 spans 13 amino acids. Germline V gene data show CDR1 as MNHEY and CDR2 as SMNVEV (reference sequence). The CDR3: CASGPVQGGEQYF. The CDR3 nucleotides read TGTGCCAGCGGCCCCGTTCAGGGCGGAGAGCAGTACTTC.

The V and J genes are TRBV13 and TRBJ2-2, with 12 bases fitting TRBD2. CDR1 and CDR2 from the germline V gene are PRHDT and FYEKMQ (reference sequence). The CDR3 runs 19 residues. V trimming: 4 bases; J trimming: 3 bases; junction bases outside the gene matches: 12. CDR3: CASSSRRPLAGGDTGELFF. The DNA of the CDR3 is TGTGCCAGCAGCTCCCGCCGACCACTAGCGGGGGGTGACACCGGGGAGCTGTTTTTT.